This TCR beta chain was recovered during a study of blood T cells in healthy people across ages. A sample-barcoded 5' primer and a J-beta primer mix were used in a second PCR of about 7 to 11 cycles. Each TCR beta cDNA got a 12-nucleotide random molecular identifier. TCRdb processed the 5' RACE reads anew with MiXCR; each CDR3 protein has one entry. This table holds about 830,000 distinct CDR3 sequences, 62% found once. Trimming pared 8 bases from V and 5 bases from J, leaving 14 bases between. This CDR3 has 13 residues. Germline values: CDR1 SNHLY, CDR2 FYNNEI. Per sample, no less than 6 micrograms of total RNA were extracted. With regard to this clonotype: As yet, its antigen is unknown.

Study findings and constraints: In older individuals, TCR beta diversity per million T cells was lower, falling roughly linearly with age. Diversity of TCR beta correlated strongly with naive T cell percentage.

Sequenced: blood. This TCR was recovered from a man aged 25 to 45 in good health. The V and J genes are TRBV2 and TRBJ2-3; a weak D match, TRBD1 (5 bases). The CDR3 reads CASVAGLGDTQYF. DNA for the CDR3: TGTGCCAGCGTGGCAGGGTTGGGAGATACGCAGTATTTT.